A single sample gave rise to the 7 T cell receptor beta chains below, sequenced in a study of blood T cell repertoires in COVID-19. Assay: immunoSEQ multiplex PCR; the TCRdb copy retains only in-frame clones and omits some. The sample carries about 160,000 clones, 65% to 80% recorded once. Sequencing was carried out using peripheral blood. The receptors originated from a man between 60 and 70 years old with acute or convalescent COVID-19.

This clone was counted a few times. Other DNA sequences in this specimen translate into the identical CDR3. This rearrangement joins TRBV25-1 to TRBJ1-5, with TRBD1 matching 9 bases. This CDR3 comprises 15 residues. V gave up 3 bases and J gave up 5 bases; unmatched junction bases: 5. CDR1 MGHDK and CDR2 SYGVNS come from the germline V gene. The CDR3 sequence: CASSEPDRGDQPQHF. The CDR3 DNA sequence: TGTGCCAGCAGTGAGCCCGACAGGGGGGATCAGCCCCAGCATTTT.

This sequence joins TRBV3-1 (or the pseudogene TRBV3-2) and TRBJ1-1; no clear D gene. Trimming left V 4 bases short and J 0 bases short, with 9 bases between. Per germline, CDR1 LGHDT and CDR2 YNNKEL (reference sequence). This CDR3 is 14 amino acids long. The CDR3 DNA sequence: TGTGCCAGCAGCCCCTCTGAGATGAACACTGAAGCTTTCTTT. Translating gives CASSPSEMNTEAFF.

The chain has TRBV4-2 and TRBJ1-1; D gene ambiguous. From germline, CDR1 is LGHNA and CDR2 YNFKEQ. There are 14 residues in the CDR3. The ends were cut back, 1 base at V and 1 base at J, with 7 bases in the middle. The CDR3 loop is CASSQVDKNTEAFF. As DNA, the CDR3 is TGTGCCAGCAGCCAAGTCGACAAGAACACTGAAGCTTTCTTT.

The chain uses TRBV24-1 and TRBJ1-5; 11 positions agree with TRBD1. CDR1 is KGHDR and CDR2 is SFDVKD in the germline V gene. The V gene end was trimmed by 6 bases and the J gene end by 4 bases; junction bases not matched to a gene: 4. This CDR3 contains 15 residues. The CDR3 sequence is CATSPRDRGNQPQHF. The CDR3 DNA follows: TGTGCCACCAGTCCCCGGGACAGGGGGAATCAGCCCCAGCATTTT.

This clone showed up just a few times. The chain has TRBV7-3 and TRBJ2-5, with TRBD1 identical over 9 bases. This CDR3 comprises 15 residues. Germline CDR1 and CDR2: SGHTA and FQGTGA. Unmatched junction bases numbered 8, after V lost 5 bases and J lost 4 bases. CDR3 region: CASSPGTGWGETQYF. CDR3 nucleotide sequence: TGTGCCAGCAGCCCCGGGACAGGGTGGGGAGAGACCCAGTACTTC. The full variable domain, its missing parts supplied by reference TRBV7-3 and TRBJ2-5, is GAGVSQTPSNKVTEKGKYVELRCDPISGHTALYWYRQSLGQGPEFLIYFQGTGAADDSGLPNDRFFAVRPEGSVSTLKIQRTERGDSAVYLCASSPGTGWGETQYFGPGTRLLVL.

The chain has TRBV5-1 and TRBJ2-2; 9 nucleotides match TRBD2. The CDR3 has 13 amino acids. Germline loops: CDR1 SGHRS, CDR2 YFSETQ. V trimming: 2 bases; J trimming: 7 bases; junction bases outside the gene matches: 0. CDR3 DNA sequence: TGCGCCAGCAGCTTACTAGCGGGCGGGGAGCTGTTTTTT. The encoded protein is CASSLLAGGELFF.

The V call is TRBV11-2, the J call TRBJ1-2; 10 nucleotides line up with TRBD1. The V gene's germline CDR1 is SGHAT and CDR2 FQNNGV. V gave up 6 bases and J gave up 3 bases; unmatched junction bases: 1. The CDR3 spans 13 residues. CDR3 in DNA: TGTGCCAGCAGAGGGACAGGGGACTATGGCTACACCTTC. Its translation is CASRGTGDYGYTF.